This entry is about one T cell receptor beta chain. The antigen remains unidentified. RNA totalling about 0.45 to 1 ug underwent reverse transcription with random hexamers. Amplification of TCR beta CDR3 was carried out by immunoSEQ multiplex PCR, which covered 54 Vbeta and 13 Jbeta segments. MiXCR, run by TCRdb on the immunoSEQ multiplex PCR reads, gives a single entry per CDR3 protein. Of about 200,000 distinct CDR3 sequences listed, roughly 94% are singletons. The record originates from a study of CD8 T cells in Susac syndrome. Study-wide results and caveats: The study's TCR sequencing and HLA analysis covered a relatively small number of individuals, and the study acknowledged this.

From blood CD8+ and CD4+ T cells, TCR beta sequences were generated. TEMRA cells were FACS-enriched, with CD8+ and CD4+ T cells isolated negatively. Per germline, CDR1 DFQATT and CDR2 SNEGSKA (reference sequence). CDR3 length: 10 residues. V lost 8 bases and J lost 0, with 2 bases in between. The chain joins TRBV20-1 to TRBJ2-4, with D unclear. The TCR comes from a human donor with multiple sclerosis. The sequenced material came from CD4+ T cells from PBMCs. This CDR3 reads CSLAKNIQYF. Written as DNA, the CDR3 is TGCAGTCTAGCCAAAAACATTCAGTACTTC.